The 27 T cell receptor beta chains below all came from one sample that was sequenced in a study of shared clonotypes between healthy human individuals. TCRdb's copy holds only in-frame clones and misses some; the assay was immunoSEQ multiplex PCR. The table records 490,000 or so clones, around 80% of them present only once. The sequenced sample consisted of PBMCs. All receptors derive from a woman aged 40 to 55 in good health. Some clones in this sample may be carry-over from other donors' samples.

The J gene is TRBJ2-7, the V gene TRBV5-1; 11 positions agree with TRBD2. The CDR3 spans 15 residues. Unmatched junction bases numbered 6, after V lost 4 bases and J lost 3 bases. Germline-derived CDR1 and CDR2 are SGHRS and YFSETQ. CDR3 amino acids: CASSPRGTSGYEQYF. The CDR3 nucleotides read TGCGCCAGCAGCCCACGAGGGACTAGCGGCTACGAGCAGTACTTC.

The chain combines TRBV7-9 with TRBJ2-2; TRBD2 matches at 7 bases. CDR3 size: 15 residues. The V gene end was trimmed by 3 bases and the J gene end by 3 bases; junction bases not matched to a gene: 4. The germline V gene encodes CDR1 SEHNR and CDR2 FQNEAQ (reference sequence). The DNA of the CDR3 is TGTGCCAGCAGCTTTAGACTAGCCGACACCGGGGAGCTGTTTTTT. It is translated as CASSFRLADTGELFF.

As concerns this clone: Germline and junction disagree at one end, which may indicate a read error. The chain uses TRBV30 and TRBJ1-1, with TRBD1 identical over 10 bases. Per the germline V gene, CDR1 is GTSNPN and CDR2 is SVGIG (reference sequence). The CDR3 is made up of 14 amino acids. In DNA, the CDR3 is TGTGTCTGGAGGGACAGGGGCCGCAACACTGAAGCTTTCTTT. Its translation: CVWRDRGRNTEAFF.

V gene TRBV4-2 combines with J gene TRBJ1-5, with 8 bases matching TRBD1. The CDR3 extends over 16 amino acids. V gave up 0 bases and J gave up 6 bases; unmatched junction bases: 7. Per the germline V gene, CDR1 is LGHNA and CDR2 is YNFKEQ. CDR3 in DNA: TGTGCCAGCAGCCAAGAGACAGGGGCTGGAAGTCAGCCCCAGCATTTT. Protein product: CASSQETGAGSQPQHF.

The chain recombines TRBV19 with TRBJ1-2; D perhaps matches TRBD1 (6 bases). This CDR3 contains 15 residues. The V and J ends lost 4 bases and 3 bases respectively, with 15 bases between them. Germline V CDR1 and CDR2: LNHDA, SQIVND (reference sequence). The CDR3 nucleotides read TGTGCCAGTAGTAGTCCGACAGGCCGCTACTATGGCTACACCTTC. It is translated as CASSSPTGRYYGYTF. The full variable domain, in which reference TRBV19 and TRBJ1-2 provide the parts outside the CDR3, is DGGITQSPKYLFRKEGQNVTLSCEQNLNHDAMYWYRQDPGQGLRLIYYSQIVNDFQKGDIAEGYSVSREKKESFPLTVTSAQKNPTAFYLCASSSPTGRYYGYTFGSGTRLTVV.

This chain uses TRBV9 with TRBJ2-7; D might be TRBD2 (5 bases). The CDR3 length is 15 residues. The germline gives CDR1 SGDLS, CDR2 YYNGEE. Trimming removed 7 bases from V and 7 bases from J, with 24 bases in between. The chain's CDR3 is CASSSAGYALEEQYF. The DNA of the CDR3 is TGTGCCAGCTCCTCTGCGGGTTACGCCCTAGAAGAGCAGTACTTC.

The chain uses TRBV29-1 and TRBJ2-3; tentative D call: TRBD1 (6 bases). The germline V gene has CDR1 SQVTM and CDR2 ANQGSEA. V was shortened by 5 bases and J by 11 bases, with 11 bases between the two germline ends. The CDR3 spans 10 residues. CDR3 in amino acids: CSVSTGWQYF. CDR3 in DNA: TGCAGCGTTAGCACAGGGTGGCAGTATTTT.

This clone occurred once. The gene calls are TRBV5-5 and TRBJ1-1; D unresolved. Trimming left V 3 bases short and J 1 base short, with 10 bases between. Germline loops: CDR1 SGHKS, CDR2 YYEKEE (reference sequence). The CDR3 extends over 14 amino acids. The CDR3 here is CASSWVQRNTEAFF. CDR3 nucleotide sequence: TGTGCCAGCAGCTGGGTTCAGAGGAACACTGAAGCTTTCTTT.

V gene TRBV9 combines with J gene TRBJ2-1; 11 bases agree with TRBD1. The CDR3 has 15 residues. Germline values: CDR1 SGDLS, CDR2 YYNGEE. V lost 4 bases and J lost 7; bases outside the gene matches: 7. The CDR3 nucleotides read TGTGCCAGCAGCTACGGACAGGGGGCGTTTAATGAGCAGTTCTTC. Protein product: CASSYGQGAFNEQFF.

A single count supports this clone. The CDR3 sequence: CASSPLGLADNEQFF. In DNA, the CDR3 is TGCGCCAGCAGCCCCCTGGGACTAGCGGACAATGAGCAGTTCTTC. This rearrangement joins TRBV5-1 to TRBJ2-1; 11 bases fit TRBD2. V lost 4 bases, J lost 5 bases, and 5 bases stayed unmatched. The CDR3 spans 15 residues. Germline V lookup: CDR1 SGHRS, CDR2 YFSETQ.

This clone was seen once. The genes are TRBV19 and TRBJ1-1; D is possibly TRBD1 (6 bases). The CDR3 is made up of 13 amino acids. The V gene lost 3 bases and the J gene lost 7 bases, with 12 bases spanning the gap. Germline V lookup: CDR1 LNHDA, CDR2 SQIVND (reference sequence). The CDR3 nucleotides read TGTGCCAGTAGTATGAGGACAGCTTTTGAAGCTTTCTTT. It yields the protein CASSMRTAFEAFF.

This rearrangement joins TRBV30 to TRBJ1-2; TRBD1 is a possible D gene (5 bases). V was cut by 0 bases and J by 3 bases, with 11 bases left in between. The V gene's germline CDR1 is GTSNPN and CDR2 SVGIG (reference sequence). The CDR3 loop spans 14 amino acids. DNA of the CDR3: TGTGCCTGGAGTGTACCCGGGGGGGACTATGGCTACACCTTC. Its protein product is CAWSVPGGDYGYTF.

The rearrangement joins TRBV5-4 to TRBJ1-1; D gene uncertain. Trimming stripped 0 bases from V and 1 base from J, with 10 bases between. The CDR3 sequence is 15 residues long. Germline V gives CDR1 SGHNT, CDR2 YYREEE (reference sequence). CDR3 nucleotide sequence: TGTGCCAGCAGCTTGGCCAAGTCGCCGAACACTGAAGCTTTCTTT. It is translated as CASSLAKSPNTEAFF.

The chain is built from TRBV6-1 and TRBJ2-7; TRBD1 might be the D (6 bases). Per germline, CDR1 MNHNS and CDR2 SASEGT. The V end was cut by 6 bases, the J end by 2 bases, with 14 bases between. This CDR3 has 14 amino acids. Here the CDR3 reads CASRDLQGPYEQYF. The CDR3 bases are TGTGCCAGCAGGGACCTACAGGGTCCCTACGAGCAGTACTTC.

V is TRBV11-2 and J is TRBJ2-5; D gene uncertain. CDR1 is SGHAT and CDR2 is FQNNGV in the germline V gene. Trimming took off 1 base at V and 7 bases at J, with 4 bases between the two ends. There are 11 residues in the CDR3. The CDR3 nucleotides are TGTGCCAGCAGCTTAGCGGGGACCCAGTACTTC. It specifies CASSLAGTQYF.

V and J are TRBV18 and TRBJ1-1, with 7 positions matching TRBD1. The germline V gene has CDR1 KGHSH and CDR2 LQKENI. CDR3 length equals 15 residues. Trimming removed 4 bases from V and 4 bases from J; junction bases left unmatched: 9. The CDR3 DNA reads as TGTGCCAGCTCACTCCGACAGGGAATAGGCACTGAAGCTTTCTTT. It translates to CASSLRQGIGTEAFF.

A single count supports this clone. The rearrangement joins TRBV5-6 to TRBJ2-1; 8 bases fit TRBD2. V was clipped by 4 bases and J by 6 bases; unmatched bases: 18. Germline-derived CDR1 and CDR2 are SGHDT and YYEEEE. This CDR3 has 18 residues. The DNA of the CDR3 is TGTGCCAGCAGCGGCCGACTTGGAGGAGTAGCGGGAATCAATGAGCAGTTCTTC. Protein: CASSGRLGGVAGINEQFF. The full variable domain, with the rest looked up from reference TRBV5-6 and TRBJ2-1, is DAGVTQSPTHLIKTRGQQVTLRCSPKSGHDTVSWYQQALGQGPQFIFQYYEEEERQRGNFPDRFSGHQFPNYSSELNVNALLLGDSALYLCASSGRLGGVAGINEQFFGPGTRLTVL.

This clone occurred a few times. The rearrangement links TRBV18 to TRBJ1-5, with D maybe TRBD1 (5 bases). This CDR3 region has 13 residues. The germline V and J ends were trimmed by 3 bases and 7 bases, with 10 bases remaining between them. The germline gives CDR1 KGHSH, CDR2 LQKENI. The CDR3 nucleotides are TGTGCCAGCTCACCCGGGACGGGGCAGCCCCAGCATTTT. Its translation: CASSPGTGQPQHF.

The chain joins TRBV27 to TRBJ1-1; perhaps TRBD1 as D (5 bases). This CDR3 is built from 14 residues. V dropped 0 bases and J dropped 4 bases, with 9 bases sitting between them. CDR1 and CDR2 (germline): MNHEY, SMNVEV (reference sequence). Here the CDR3 DNA reads TGTGCCAGCAGTTTATCGATCGGGGCCACTGAAGCTTTCTTT. Amino acid sequence: CASSLSIGATEAFF.

Comments on this clone: Other DNA sequences in this specimen translate into the identical CDR3. CDR3 amino acids: CASSREASGSSYNEQFF. The CDR3 DNA sequence: TGCGCCAGCAGCAGGGAGGCTAGCGGGAGCTCCTACAATGAGCAGTTCTTC. The chain has TRBV5-1 and TRBJ2-1; 10 bases agree with TRBD2. The CDR3 covers 17 residues. CDR1 is SGHRS, CDR2 YFSETQ, per germline. J lost 0 bases, V lost 4 bases, and 7 bases had no gene match.

This clone occurred once. CDR3 sequence reads: CASSQEGSGRPNEQFF. The CDR3, as DNA: TGTGCCAGCAGCCAAGAAGGCAGCGGGAGACCCAATGAGCAGTTCTTC. The V call is TRBV4-2, the J call TRBJ2-1, with 8 bases that match TRBD2. CDR3 length: 16 residues. Per germline, CDR1 LGHNA and CDR2 YNFKEQ. V lost 0 bases and J lost 6; bases outside the gene matches: 7.

The chain joins TRBV4-1 to TRBJ2-2; D is unresolved. V lost 1 base and J lost 5, with 14 bases in between. The CDR3 runs to 16 residues. The germline gives CDR1 MGHRA, CDR2 YSYEKL. The CDR3 DNA sequence: TGCGCCAGCAGCCAAGGGCGGCCCCTAAGTACCGGGGAGCTGTTTTTT. Residues: CASSQGRPLSTGELFF.

The genes are TRBV9 and TRBJ2-7, with D possibly matching TRBD2 (5 bases). CDR1 SGDLS and CDR2 YYNGEE come from the germline V gene. V lost 3 bases and J 2 bases, leaving 12 bases between the germline ends. This CDR3 has 14 residues. This CDR3 reads CASSAGLRAYEQYF. The CDR3 bases are TGTGCCAGCAGCGCCGGACTGCGTGCCTACGAGCAGTACTTC.

DNA for the CDR3: TGCGCCAGCAGCCAAGGAAGGGACTCTGGAAACACCATATATTTT. The encoded protein is CASSQGRDSGNTIYF. This chain joins TRBV4-3 and TRBJ1-3; D is unresolved. Germline V gene data show CDR1 as LGHNA and CDR2 as YSLEER. Between the trimmed V and J ends, which lost 1 base and 0 bases, there was a span of 7 bases. The CDR3 consists of 15 residues.

V usage is TRBV5-1 and J usage is TRBJ2-7; D not certain. The CDR3 extends over 14 amino acids. Germline CDR1 is SGHRS and CDR2 is YFSETQ. V was clipped by 0 bases and J by 7 bases, with 14 bases between them. This CDR3 is CASSLEGLLREQYF. CDR3 nucleotides: TGCGCCAGCAGCTTGGAGGGCCTCCTTAGAGAGCAGTACTTC.

The gene calls are TRBV7-8 and TRBJ2-5, with 11 bases that match TRBD2. This CDR3 region has 14 residues. Germline CDR1 SGHVS, CDR2 FQNEAQ. J lost 13 bases, V lost 2 bases, and 9 bases had no gene match. The CDR3 sequence is CASSLRLAGGPWYF. The CDR3 DNA reads as TGTGCCAGCAGCTTACGGCTAGCGGGAGGCCCGTGGTACTTC.

The V and J genes are TRBV5-6 and TRBJ2-1; 7 positions match TRBD1. The CDR3 covers 15 residues. Germline V gene data show CDR1 as SGHDT and CDR2 as YYEEEE. V lost 4 bases, J lost 5 bases, and 9 bases stayed unmatched. The CDR3 is CASSDGQEFHNEQFF. The CDR3 DNA is TGTGCCAGCAGCGACGGACAGGAGTTTCACAATGAGCAGTTCTTC.